The next 9 T cell receptor beta chains were all read from a single sample in a study of regulatory T cells in long-lasting Graves disease. Sequencing libraries for TCR beta were prepared with iRepertoire HTBI primers and Arm-PCR of CDR3 regions. One entry per CDR3 protein results from TCRdb running MiXCR on the multiplex PCR reads. The data hold around 450,000 distinct CDR3 sequences, with 15% to 20% observed a single time. Time point: newly diagnosed GD, antithyroid drugs for less than 3 months. PBMC RNA was the source of the TCR library. The same data also went into a second study, on T cells in Graves' hyperthyroidism and ophthalmopathy.

The starting material was peripheral blood mononuclear cells (PBMCs), obtained at new diagnosis, from a patient treated with antithyroid drugs. These receptors were collected from a man in his forties or fifties with Graves disease.

In this sample, this clonotype turned up a few times. J is TRBJ2-2 and V is TRBV7-8, with D maybe TRBD2 (7 bases). Deletions cut 1 base from V and 6 bases from J, with 12 bases between. The CDR3 totals 15 residues. Per the germline V gene, CDR1 is SGHVS and CDR2 is FQNEAQ. The CDR3 is CASSLVGAGAGELFF. The CDR3 nucleotides read TGTGCCAGCAGCTTAGTGGGGGCGGGGGCCGGGGAGCTGTTTTTT.

This clonotype was seen more than once but under ten times. This sequence joins TRBV7-2 and TRBJ1-1, with unresolved D. The CDR3 runs to 13 residues. V lost 5 bases, J lost 0 bases, and 7 bases lay in between. In germline, CDR1 is SGHTA, CDR2 FQGNSA. CDR3 DNA: TGTGCCAGCAGCAGGGAGGTGAACACTGAAGCTTTCTTT. Its protein is CASSREVNTEAFF.

The sample holds many counts of this clonotype. The chain combines TRBV24-1 with TRBJ2-7, with 10 bases fitting TRBD1. Per germline, CDR1 KGHDR and CDR2 SFDVKD. CDR3 length: 16 residues. The trim removed 8 bases at V and 5 bases at J, leaving 14 bases unmatched. CDR3 coding DNA: TGTGCCACCACCCGAGAAGGGACAGGGGATGGCCACGAGCAGTACTTC. This gives the protein CATTREGTGDGHEQYF.

The chain recombines TRBV28 with TRBJ2-4, with D perhaps being TRBD1 or TRBD2 (5 bases each). The germline CDR1 and CDR2 sequences are MDHEN and SYDVKM. The germline V and J ends were trimmed by 5 bases and 8 bases, with 19 bases remaining between them. The length of the CDR3 is 15 residues. DNA for the CDR3: TGTGCCAGCAGTCCTCACTCGGGGCTAACGGACATTCAGTACTTC. Its translation: CASSPHSGLTDIQYF.

A few counts support this clonotype. J is TRBJ2-2 and V is TRBV2; D gene unclear. Per germline, CDR1 SNHLY and CDR2 FYNNEI. The CDR3 length is 15 residues. Trimming removed 0 bases from V and 7 bases from J, with 12 bases in between. The CDR3 reads CASSEARMEVGELFF. In DNA form, the CDR3 reads TGTGCCAGCAGTGAAGCGCGGATGGAAGTCGGGGAGCTGTTTTTT.

The table lists this clonotype with a few counts. The chain combines TRBV19 with TRBJ1-2, with TRBD1 matching over 8 bases. V was clipped by 5 bases and J by 5 bases; unmatched bases: 4. CDR1 LNHDA and CDR2 SQIVND come from the germline V gene (reference sequence). This CDR3 contains 13 residues. In nucleotides, the CDR3 is TGTGCCAGTAGTTGGACAGGGAGGTATGGCTACACCTTC. Translated, it gives CASSWTGRYGYTF.

This clonotype has only a few counts. The V call is TRBV6-1, the J call TRBJ2-7; D could derive from TRBD1 or TRBD2 (5 bases each). V was shortened by 4 bases and J by 2 bases, with 18 bases between the two germline ends. The CDR3 extends over 16 amino acids. From germline, CDR1 is MNHNS and CDR2 SASEGT. In DNA form, the CDR3 reads TGTGCCAGCAGTGCGAGAAGTGGGACGGTGACCTACGAGCAGTACTTC. It encodes CASSARSGTVTYEQYF.

This clonotype came up many times. V is TRBV28 and J is TRBJ2-1, with TRBD2 identical over 13 bases. Germline CDR1 reads MDHEN; CDR2 reads SYDVKM. V lost 5 bases to trimming and J lost 2 bases; unmatched junction nucleotides: 0. The length of the CDR3 is 15 residues. The CDR3 region has the DNA TGTGCCAGCAGTGGGACTAGCGGGACCTACAATGAGCAGTTCTTC. Translating it yields CASSGTSGTYNEQFF.

The chain combines TRBV27 with TRBJ2-4; TRBD1 matches at 9 bases. The CDR3 sequence is 17 residues long. Germline V gene lookup returns CDR1 MNHEY and CDR2 SMNVEV (reference sequence). Trimming removed 1 base from V and 6 bases from J; junction bases left unmatched: 10. CDR3 residues: CASSLLGLGQGGNIQYF. CDR3 bases: TGTGCCAGCAGTTTATTAGGATTGGGACAGGGAGGAAACATTCAGTACTTC.